Included here is one TCR beta chain sequence, with context. Original methodology: For nucleated cells, counts were estimated from reference gene primer amplification. Clones were read by immunoSEQ multiplex PCR, and TCRdb kept only the in-frame ones, dropping some. The V and J calls and clone size come from that table; D and trimming were worked out from the DNA. In the table there are roughly 190,000 clones, around 90% of which are singletons. The data originate from a study of blood T cell repertoires in COVID-19. As for the study in general: Researchers got acute and convalescent COVID-19 samples from the United States, Italy and Spain. T cells, B-cell-depleted T cells, or PBMCs provided the cDNA or gDNA that served as material.

The CDR3 has 15 amino acids. Trimming took 2 bases from V and 4 from J, leaving 14 bases between them. Per the germline V gene, CDR1 is MNHNY and CDR2 is SVGAGI (reference sequence). V is TRBV6-6 and J is TRBJ1-2; weak D call: TRBD1 (5 bases). The receptor was derived from a man aged 50-60 years with acute or convalescent COVID-19. What was sequenced was peripheral blood. The CDR3 bases are TGTGCCAGCAGTTACGATTCCCAGGGAACCTATGGCTACACCTTC. Translation gives CASSYDSQGTYGYTF.